This TCR beta chain emerged from a study of cytomegalovirus exposure and HLA in healthy donors. With 60 Vbeta and 13 Jbeta primers, the PCR was carried out. Produced via immunoSEQ multiplex PCR; TCRdb's table is partial and in-frame only. The sample consists of about 130,000 clones, about 83% of them appearing once. The CDR3 spans 13 residues. CDR1 and CDR2 from the germline V gene are LGHNA and YSLEER. While unrecorded immune exposures were likely, the donors were nominally healthy when sampled. Study observations and caveats: V- and J-gene trimming in TCR beta was tied to a missense DCLRE1C variant by an analysis performed later. There were some V segments, including TRBV6-2 and TRBV6-3, excluded as indistinguishable.

In the case of this clone: The antigen remains undetermined. A junction end diverges from the germline sequence, so it may reflect a read error.

Sequencing was done on a sample of PBMCs. This clonotype originated in a girl aged 2-10 years in good health and CMV-seronegative. The chain combines TRBV4-3 with TRBJ2-1, with D maybe TRBD2 (5 bases). CDR3 sequence reads: CASSQGVGGEQLF. As DNA, the CDR3 is TGCGCCAGCAGCCAAGGCGTCGGAGGCGAGCAGCTCTTC.